The rows below give T cell receptor beta chains drawn from one sample of a study of cytomegalovirus exposure and HLA in healthy donors. Here immunoSEQ multiplex PCR was the method, and the copy in TCRdb shows in-frame clones only, minus some. The data show 100,000 to 150,000 clones, roughly three fifths seen once. The sample taken for sequencing was PBMCs. The receptors originated from a woman aged 40 to 50 in good health and CMV-seronegative. The CDR3 runs from the conserved cysteine through the conserved F or W. The order of the fields is D gene, J gene, clone size, V gene, CDR3 protein, CDR3 DNA. The D gene is left open where the match is weak. Expanded clones get a size class; other rows say once, few or many, or leave the size out.

>-|TRBJ1-5|few|TRBV10-3
CAISESIAGGNQPQHF
TGTGCCATCAGTGAGTCGATAGCCGGGGGAAATCAGCCCCAGCATTTT
>-|TRBJ1-1|-|TRBV11-2
CASSPGRGNTEAFF
TGTGCCAGCAGCCCGGGGAGGGGGAACACTGAAGCTTTCTTT
>TRBD1|TRBJ2-5|-|TRBV7-7
CASSARQGKETQYF
TGTGCCAGCAGCGCCCGACAGGGAAAAGAGACCCAGTACTTC
>TRBD2|TRBJ2-7|medium-sized|TRBV4-1
CASSQVRGGAYEQYF
TGCGCCAGCAGCCAAGTGCGGGGGGGGGCCTACGAGCAGTACTTC
>TRBD1|TRBJ1-2|few|TRBV6-5
CASKPTGEGAYGYTF
TGTGCCAGCAAACCGACAGGGGAAGGGGCTTATGGCTACACCTTC
>TRBD1|TRBJ1-1|-|TRBV4-1
CASSQDGTGQRAEAFF
TGCGCCAGCAGCCAAGATGGGACAGGGCAGAGGGCTGAAGCTTTCTTT
>-|TRBJ1-2|once|TRBV2
CASSVDRGYTF
TGTGCCAGCAGTGTTGATAGAGGCTACACCTTC
>-|TRBJ1-5|-|TRBV2
CASSGERPNQPQHF
TGTGCCAGCAGCGGAGAGCGGCCCAATCAGCCCCAGCATTTT
>-|TRBJ2-5|-|TRBV11-2
CASSLVGQNQETQYF
TGTGCCAGCAGCTTAGTGGGGCAGAACCAAGAGACCCAGTACTTC
>TRBD1|TRBJ1-2|few|TRBV29-1
CSVAGQGRGYTF
TGCAGCGTTGCGGGACAGGGACGTGGCTACACCTTC
>TRBD1|TRBJ1-4|-|TRBV5-6
CASSLRQGVEKLFF
TGTGCCAGCAGCTTGCGGCAGGGGGTTGAAAAACTGTTTTTT
>-|TRBJ1-5|-|TRBV7-3
CASLGEEGSRGRGLNQPQHF
TGTGCCAGCTTGGGGGAAGAGGGCTCGCGGGGAAGAGGGCTCAATCAGCCCCAGCATTTT
>-|TRBJ2-7|-|TRBV11-2
CASSFAGTYEQYF
TGTGCCAGCAGCTTTGCGGGAACCTACGAGCAGTACTTC
>TRBD1|TRBJ2-2|-|TRBV5-5
CASTGTGGAGELFF
TGTGCCAGTACCGGGACAGGGGGTGCCGGGGAGCTGTTTTTT
>TRBD1|TRBJ2-7|-|TRBV5-1
CASRTTGGNEQYF
TGCGCCAGCCGAACGACAGGGGGCAACGAGCAGTACTTC
>TRBD1|TRBJ1-1|-|TRBV5-4
CASFLGTGVNTEAFF
TGTGCCAGCTTCTTGGGTACAGGGGTTAACACTGAAGCTTTCTTT